This T cell receptor (beta chain) is from a study of T cell repertoires in aging, cancer and after chemotherapy. General study findings and limits: Rebound thymic output was suggested by rising median generation probability during chemotherapy in each cancer cohort.

To note about this clonotype: Its antigen is not identified. Germline is not matched at one junction end, which may reflect a read error.

The template was genomic DNA from peripheral blood, not RNA. A mixed TRB-A/B primer pool amplified rearranged TRB by multiplex touch-down PCR. TCRdb re-derived calls from the multiplex PCR reads in MiXCR, one entry per CDR3 protein. Of 5,500 to 6,500 distinct CDR3 sequences in the sample, under 30% were seen once. The origin of this receptor is a human donor in good health. The sequencing sample was made of blood.

The CDR3: CATSDIAGHGADTQYF. CDR3 nucleotide sequence: TGTGCCACCAGTGATATAGCGGGCCATGGGGCAGATACGCAGTATTTT. The gene calls are TRBV6-2 or TRBV6-3 and TRBJ2-3; 7 bases align to TRBD2. The CDR3 totals 16 residues. The germline gives CDR1 MNHEY, CDR2 SVGEGT.